This TCR beta chain was sequenced during a study of sequential checkpoint blockade in melanoma. This CDR3 has 15 amino acids. CDR1 is LNHDA, CDR2 SQIVND, per germline (reference sequence). V lost 4 bases, J lost 0 bases, and 3 bases stayed unmatched. Clones were read by immunoSEQ multiplex PCR, and TCRdb kept only the in-frame ones, dropping some. The data contain about 17,000 clones, around 68% of them singletons. This sample's treatment: randomized to nivolumab then ipilimumab (arm A) or the reverse (arm B). Sequencing was performed on CD8+ T cells sorted from blood (inferred from file names), taken from a patient given nivolumab and ipilimumab in sequence. This receptor was taken from a human donor with melanoma. The chain links TRBV19 to TRBJ1-1; TRBD1 agrees at 9 bases. This CDR3 reads CASSRQGVMNTEAFF. CDR3 coding DNA: TGTGCCAGTAGTAGACAGGGGGTGATGAACACTGAAGCTTTCTTT.